This T cell receptor (beta chain) was obtained from a study of blood T cell repertoires in COVID-19. Study summary: Collection of acute and convalescent COVID-19 samples took place in the United States, Italy and Spain. PBMCs, B-cell-depleted T cells, or T cells were the source of the cDNA or gDNA that made up the material.

As handled by the study authors: Cell counts per sample came from amplifying reference gene primers. The protocol was immunoSEQ multiplex PCR, while the TCRdb copy is restricted to in-frame clones and leaves out a portion. V and J calls and clone size come straight from that table; D and trimming were deduced from the DNA. The sample lists 250,000 to 300,000 clones, 88% seen once, with about 10% in the top ten. Patients in Seattle were enrolled during active infection, then followed longitudinally. The V end lost 5 bases, the J end lost 2 bases, and 15 bases lay between the germline ends. CDR1 and CDR2 from the germline V gene are KGHSH and LQKENI. The CDR3 is made up of 15 amino acids.

The chain couples TRBV18 to TRBJ1-1; D is perhaps TRBD1 (5 bases). This TCR was sampled from a woman aged 30 to 39 with COVID-19, enrolled during active disease. Sequencing used peripheral blood. The CDR3 nucleotides read TGTGCCAGCTCAAGGAACGGGGGGGAAAACACTGAAGCTTTCTTT. This gives the protein CASSRNGGENTEAFF.